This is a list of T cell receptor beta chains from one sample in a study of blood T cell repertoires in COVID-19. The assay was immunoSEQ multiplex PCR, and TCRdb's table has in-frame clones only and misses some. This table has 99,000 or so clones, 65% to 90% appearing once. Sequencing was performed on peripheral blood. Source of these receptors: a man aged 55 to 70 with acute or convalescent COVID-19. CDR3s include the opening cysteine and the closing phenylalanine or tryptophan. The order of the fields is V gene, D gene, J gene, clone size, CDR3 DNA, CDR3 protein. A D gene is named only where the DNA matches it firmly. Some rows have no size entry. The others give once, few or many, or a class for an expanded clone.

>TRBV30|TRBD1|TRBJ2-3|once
TGTGCCTTATCAGGGGGATTTAGCACAGATACGCAGTATTTT
CALSGGFSTDTQYF
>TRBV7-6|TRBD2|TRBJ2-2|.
TGTGCCAGCAGCTTTCTAGCCGGGACTAGCGGGAGTGGGAGCACCGGGGAGCTGTTTTTT
CASSFLAGTSGSGSTGELFF
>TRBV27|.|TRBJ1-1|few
TGTGCCAGCAGTTTATATCCTACAGCTACAAGGATGAACACTGAAGCTTTCTTT
CASSLYPTATRMNTEAFF
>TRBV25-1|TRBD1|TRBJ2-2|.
TGTGCCAGCACTACAGGGGGAGCAGGCACCGGGGAGCTGTTTTTT
CASTTGGAGTGELFF
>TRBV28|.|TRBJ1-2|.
TGTGCCAGCACCTCAGGACAGTCTAACTATGGCTACACCTTC
CASTSGQSNYGYTF
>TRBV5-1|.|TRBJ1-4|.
TGCGCCAGCAGCGGCAACCCAGGGTCGGTCGGGGAAAAACTGTTTTTT
CASSGNPGSVGEKLFF
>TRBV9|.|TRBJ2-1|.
TGTGCCAGCAGCGAGGGGAGGAAGTCCTACAATGAGCAGTTCTTC
CASSEGRKSYNEQFF
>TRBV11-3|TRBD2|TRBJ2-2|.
TGTGCCAGCAGCCCTACGGGGGGGTCCACCGGGGAGCTGTTTTTT
CASSPTGGSTGELFF
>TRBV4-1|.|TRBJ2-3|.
TGCGCCAGCAGCCAAGAGCCCAGGGTCACAGATACGCAGTATTTT
CASSQEPRVTDTQYF
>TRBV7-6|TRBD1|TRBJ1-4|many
TGTGCCAGCAGCTTAGCGGGGACAGGGGCCCGAAATGAAAAACTGTTTTTT
CASSLAGTGARNEKLFF
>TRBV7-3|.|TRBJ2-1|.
TGTGCCAGCAGCCTTCTAGATGACGGTAATGAGCAGTTCTTC
CASSLLDDGNEQFF
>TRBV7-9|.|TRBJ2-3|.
TGTGCCAGCAGCCATGGGCCAGTGAGTACAGATACGCAGTATTTT
CASSHGPVSTDTQYF
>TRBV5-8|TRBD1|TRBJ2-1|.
TGTGCCAGCACCCTAGCCCCCGGGACAGGGGCCTACAATGAGCAGTTCTTC
CASTLAPGTGAYNEQFF
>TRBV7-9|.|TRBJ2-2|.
TGTGCCAGGGACGGCGGGCCCTACACCGGGGAGCTGTTTTTT
CARDGGPYTGELFF
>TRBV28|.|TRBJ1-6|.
TGTGCCAGCAGTTTCCGACAGGCCTATTCACCCCTCCACTTT
CASSFRQAYSPLHF
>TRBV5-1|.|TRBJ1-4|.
TGCGCCAGCAGCTCTCCTAATGAAAAACTGTTTTTT
CASSSPNEKLFF
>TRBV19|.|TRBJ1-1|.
TGTGCCAGTAGTATAAGTCTGGGCATGAACACTGAAGCTTTCTTT
CASSISLGMNTEAFF
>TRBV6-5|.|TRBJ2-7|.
TGTGCCAGCAGTCAGAGTGTGCGGACTACCTACGAGCAGTACTTC
CASSQSVRTTYEQYF
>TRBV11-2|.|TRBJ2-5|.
TGTGCCAGCAGCTTAATTGTCAGCCAAGAGACCCAGTACTTC
CASSLIVSQETQYF
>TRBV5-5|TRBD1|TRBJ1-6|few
TGTGCCAGCAGCCAACAGGGGGCGCTCGGGGATTCACCCCTCCACTTT
CASSQQGALGDSPLHF
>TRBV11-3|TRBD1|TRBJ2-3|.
TGTGCCAGCAGCTCTTCCGGGACAGGTCTCCGCACAGATACGCAGTATTTT
CASSSSGTGLRTDTQYF
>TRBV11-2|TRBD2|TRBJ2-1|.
TGTGCCAGCAGCTTAGAGGGGGGGAGAACCTACAATGAGCAGTTCTTC
CASSLEGGRTYNEQFF
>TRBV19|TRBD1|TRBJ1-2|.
TGTGCCAGTAGTATAGAACAGGGGCCCCTCCTCACCTATGGCTACACCTTC
CASSIEQGPLLTYGYTF
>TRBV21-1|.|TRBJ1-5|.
TGTGCCAGCAGCAAAGGGGAGGACACTAGCAATCAGCCCCAGCATTTT
CASSKGEDTSNQPQHF
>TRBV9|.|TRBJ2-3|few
TGTGCCAGCAGCGTAGCCTCCAGCACAGATACGCAGTATTTT
CASSVASSTDTQYF
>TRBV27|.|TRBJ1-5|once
TGTGCCAGCAGTTTTATGAATCAGCCCCAGCATTTT
CASSFMNQPQHF
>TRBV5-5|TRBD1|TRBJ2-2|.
TGTGCCAGCAGCTTGGTGCCAAGCGGGGACAGGGTGACCGGGGAGCTGTTTTTT
CASSLVPSGDRVTGELFF
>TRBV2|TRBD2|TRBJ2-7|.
TGTGCCAGCAGTGAACGCGGGACTATCTACGAGCAGTACTTC
CASSERGTIYEQYF
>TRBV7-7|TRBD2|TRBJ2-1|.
TGTGCTAGCAGCTTAGAAAGCGGGAGCTCCTACAATGAGCAGTTCTTC
CASSLESGSSYNEQFF
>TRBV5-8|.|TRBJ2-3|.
TGTGCCAGCAGCTTTCTTCGGCAGGGCACGCAGTATTTT
CASSFLRQGTQYF
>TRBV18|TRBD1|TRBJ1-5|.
TGTGCCAGCTCTTCGACAGGGGCAAATCAGCCCCAGCATTTT
CASSSTGANQPQHF
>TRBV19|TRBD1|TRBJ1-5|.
TGTGCCAGTAGCGGACAGGGAGGCAATCAGCCCCAGCATTTT
CASSGQGGNQPQHF
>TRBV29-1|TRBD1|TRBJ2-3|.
TGCAGCCTCAGGGGGCTGCCCACAGATACGCAGTATTTT
CSLRGLPTDTQYF
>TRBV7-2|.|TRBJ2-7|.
TGTGCCAGCAGCTTAGCGCTGGGCCCATACGAGCAGTACTTC
CASSLALGPYEQYF
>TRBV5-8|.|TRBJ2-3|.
TGTGCCAGCAGCTCCCAGCGGCTAGGGGATACGCAGTATTTT
CASSSQRLGDTQYF
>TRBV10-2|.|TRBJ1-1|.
TGCGCCAGCAGTAAGGGAGGCATCAGCACTGAAGCTTTCTTT
CASSKGGISTEAFF
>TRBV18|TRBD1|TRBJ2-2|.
TGTGCCAGCTCACCGGACAGGGTGAACACCGGGGAGCTGTTTTTT
CASSPDRVNTGELFF
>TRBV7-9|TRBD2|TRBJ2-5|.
TGTGCCAGCAGCTTAGGACTAGCGGGACAAGAGACCCAGTACTTC
CASSLGLAGQETQYF
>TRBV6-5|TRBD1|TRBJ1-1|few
TGTGCCAGCAGTTACTCCTCAGGGGGCACTGAAGCTTTCTTT
CASSYSSGGTEAFF
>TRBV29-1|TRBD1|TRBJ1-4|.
TGCAGCGTTGAAGAGGGACAGGGTGGTGAAAAACTGTTTTTT
CSVEEGQGGEKLFF
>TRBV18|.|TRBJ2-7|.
TGTGCCAGCTCACCAGCCCGGGGAGAGGGATACGAGCAGTACTTC
CASSPARGEGYEQYF
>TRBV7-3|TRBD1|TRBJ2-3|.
TGTGCCAGCAGCTTAAGGGGACAGGGATCAGATACGCAGTATTTT
CASSLRGQGSDTQYF
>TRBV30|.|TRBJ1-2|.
TGTGCCTGGTTACAGGGAAACTATGGCTACACCTTC
CAWLQGNYGYTF
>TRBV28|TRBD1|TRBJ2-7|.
TGTGCCAGCAGTTTAGCCGGGACAGGGTCCTCCTACGAGCAGTACTTC
CASSLAGTGSSYEQYF
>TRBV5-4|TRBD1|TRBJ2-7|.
TGTGCCAGCAGCCCCCGGGACAGGGCGACCTACGAGCAGTACTTC
CASSPRDRATYEQYF
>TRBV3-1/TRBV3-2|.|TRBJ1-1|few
TGTGCCAGCAGCCAAGCTATGGGGAAGGGGGATCGATGGGCTGAAGCTTTCTTT
CASSQAMGKGDRWAEAFF
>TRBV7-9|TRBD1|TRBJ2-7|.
TGTGCCAGCAGTACGGGACAGGGGGCTAACGAGCAGTACTTC
CASSTGQGANEQYF
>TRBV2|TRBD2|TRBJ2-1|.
TGTGCCAGGCGGGAGGGTTACAATGAGCAGTTCTTC
CARREGYNEQFF
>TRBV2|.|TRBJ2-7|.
TGTGCCAGCAGAGTCAGGCGTAACTACGAGCAGTACTTC
CASRVRRNYEQYF
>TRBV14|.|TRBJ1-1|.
TGTGCCAGCAGCCAGCAGCGGAACACTGAAGCTTTCTTT
CASSQQRNTEAFF
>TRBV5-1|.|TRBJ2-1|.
TGCGCCAGCAGCCCAACAGGGCCAACCTACAATGAGCAGTTCTTC
CASSPTGPTYNEQFF
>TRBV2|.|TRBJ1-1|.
TGTGCCAGCAACTTATACACTGAAGCTTTCTTT
CASNLYTEAFF
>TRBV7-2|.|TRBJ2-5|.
TGTGCCAGCAGTCATGGAGGTCAAGAGACCCAGTACTTC
CASSHGGQETQYF
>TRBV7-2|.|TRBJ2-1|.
TGTGCCAGCAGCTTAGGTTCAGGGAACTATGAGCAGTTCTTC
CASSLGSGNYEQFF
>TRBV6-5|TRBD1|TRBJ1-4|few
TGTGCCAGCAGTATGACAGGGGGAAATGAAAAACTGTTTTTT
CASSMTGGNEKLFF